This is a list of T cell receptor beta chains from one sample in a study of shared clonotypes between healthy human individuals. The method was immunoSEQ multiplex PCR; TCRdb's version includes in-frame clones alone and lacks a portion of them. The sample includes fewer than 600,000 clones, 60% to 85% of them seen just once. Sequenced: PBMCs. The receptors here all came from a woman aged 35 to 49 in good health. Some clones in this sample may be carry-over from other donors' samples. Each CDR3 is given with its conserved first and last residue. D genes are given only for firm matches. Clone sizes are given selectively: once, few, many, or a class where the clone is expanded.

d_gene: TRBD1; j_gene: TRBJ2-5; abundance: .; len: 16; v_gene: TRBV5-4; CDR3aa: CASSTRQGSPAETQYF; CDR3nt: TGTGCCAGCAGCACCCGACAGGGGTCCCCCGCAGAGACCCAGTACTTC
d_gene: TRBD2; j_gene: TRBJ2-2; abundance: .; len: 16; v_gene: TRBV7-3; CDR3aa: CASSSYSGSRTGELFF; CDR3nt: TGTGCCAGCAGCTCCTACAGCGGGAGTCGGACCGGGGAGCTGTTTTTT
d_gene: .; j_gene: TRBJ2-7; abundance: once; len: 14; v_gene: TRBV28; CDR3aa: CASRSGGQTREQYF; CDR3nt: TGTGCCAGCAGGTCCGGCGGACAGACGCGCGAGCAGTACTTC
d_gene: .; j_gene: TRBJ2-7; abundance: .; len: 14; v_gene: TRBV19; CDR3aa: CASSIEQGGNEQYF; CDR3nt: TGTGCCAGTAGTATAGAGCAGGGGGGAAACGAGCAGTACTTC
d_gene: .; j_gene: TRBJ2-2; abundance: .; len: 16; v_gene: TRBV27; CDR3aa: CASSSAPAGGPGELFF; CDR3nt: TGTGCCAGCAGTTCAGCCCCAGCAGGAGGCCCCGGGGAGCTGTTTTTT
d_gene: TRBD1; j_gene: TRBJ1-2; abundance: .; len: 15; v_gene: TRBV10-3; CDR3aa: CAISEEGDRLYGYTF; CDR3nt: TGTGCCATCAGTGAAGAGGGGGACAGGCTCTATGGCTACACCTTC
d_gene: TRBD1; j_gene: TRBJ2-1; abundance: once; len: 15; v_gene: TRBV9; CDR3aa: CASSVEQGLDNEQFF; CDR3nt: TGTGCCAGCAGCGTAGAACAGGGGCTGGACAATGAGCAGTTCTTC
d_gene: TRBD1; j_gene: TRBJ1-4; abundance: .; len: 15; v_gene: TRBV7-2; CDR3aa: CASSLRQGGREKLFF; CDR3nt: TGTGCCAGCAGCTTGAGACAGGGCGGCCGTGAAAAACTGTTTTTT
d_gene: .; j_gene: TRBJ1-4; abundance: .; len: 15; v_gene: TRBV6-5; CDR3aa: CASRELVAGGEKLFF; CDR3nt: TGTGCCAGCAGGGAACTCGTCGCAGGAGGGGAAAAACTGTTTTTT
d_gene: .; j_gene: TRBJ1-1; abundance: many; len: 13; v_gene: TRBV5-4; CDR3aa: CASSMGLNTEAFF; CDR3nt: TGTGCCAGCAGCATGGGGCTGAACACTGAAGCTTTCTTT
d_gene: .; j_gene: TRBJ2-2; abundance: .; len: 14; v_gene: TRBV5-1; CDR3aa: CASSFSGNTGELFF; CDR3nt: TGCGCCAGCAGCTTTAGCGGAAACACCGGGGAGCTGTTTTTT